Listed below are T cell receptor beta chains from one sample, sequenced in a study of blood T cell repertoires in COVID-19. The table came from immunoSEQ multiplex PCR; TCRdb's copy has only in-frame clones and leaves some out. Of 150,000 to 180,000 clones listed, about 86% are singletons. The sequencing input was peripheral blood. Receptor source: a woman aged 55-70 years with acute or convalescent COVID-19. Each CDR3 is given with its conserved first and last residue. Fields, in order: J gene, V gene, D gene, clone size, CDR3 DNA, CDR3 protein. D genes are given only for firm matches. Part of the rows lack a size; the others show once, few, many or a class for expanded clones.

>TRBJ2-7|TRBV20-1|.|.
TGCAGTGCCGAGGGGGACTACGAGCAGTACTTC
CSAEGDYEQYF
>TRBJ2-7|TRBV6-6|.|.
TGTGCCAGCAGAGACAGTAAGATTAGCTCCTACGAGCAGTACTTC
CASRDSKISSYEQYF
>TRBJ2-1|TRBV9|TRBD2|few
TGTGCCAGCAGCGTAGGGGAGACTAGCGGATACAATGAGCAGTTCTTC
CASSVGETSGYNEQFF
>TRBJ1-1|TRBV14|TRBD1|few
TGTGCCAGCAGCCTCGCAGGGGGCGCCGCTGAAGCTTTCTTT
CASSLAGGAAEAFF
>TRBJ2-5|TRBV5-1|.|.
TGCGCCAGCATCCCCGGGACACCCGTACCCCAAGAGACCCAGTACTTC
CASIPGTPVPQETQYF
>TRBJ2-3|TRBV7-7|.|.
TGTGCTAGCAGCTTAGGTGACAGTAGCACAGATACGCAGTATTTT
CASSLGDSSTDTQYF
>TRBJ1-2|TRBV5-1|.|.
TGCGCCAGCAGCTCCCAGGTTAACTATGGCTACACCTTC
CASSSQVNYGYTF
>TRBJ2-1|TRBV19|.|.
TGTGCCAGTAGTATCGGCGGGGGCCGGAACAATGAGCAGTTCTTC
CASSIGGGRNNEQFF
>TRBJ2-1|TRBV18|.|.
TGTGCCAGCTCACCACCCCCTTCGACAGGTCGCTCCTACAATGAGCAGTTCTTC
CASSPPPSTGRSYNEQFF
>TRBJ1-3|TRBV19|.|.
TGTGCCAGTAGCCGCTCTGGAAACACCATATATTTT
CASSRSGNTIYF
>TRBJ2-3|TRBV2|.|.
TGTGCCAGCAAGGGAGTCCTCAGCACAGATACGCAGTATTTT
CASKGVLSTDTQYF
>TRBJ2-1|TRBV23-1|.|.
TGCGCCAGCAGTCAATCAGAGAATGTCGGTAGGGTGGAGGGGCTACCTAGGAATGAGCAGTTCTTC
CASSQSENVGRVEGLPRNEQFF
>TRBJ2-1|TRBV7-7|TRBD2|.
TGTGCTAGCAGCTTAACTAGCGCCACTGAGCAGTTCTTC
CASSLTSATEQFF
>TRBJ2-7|TRBV5-6|TRBD1|.
TGTGCCAGCAGCTTAACCGGGACAGGGGGCCTTGGACCGTACTTC
CASSLTGTGGLGPYF
>TRBJ1-5|TRBV6-5|.|once
TGTGCCAGCAGCCTGGGCTCCGGGCCCCAGCATTTT
CASSLGSGPQHF
>TRBJ2-7|TRBV7-9|.|.
TGTGCCAGCAGCTTTACAGGTTCCTACGAGCAGTACTTC
CASSFTGSYEQYF
>TRBJ1-1|TRBV27|.|.
TGTGCCAGCACCCTCAGGGGTAGCTCTGAAGCTTTCTTT
CASTLRGSSEAFF
>TRBJ1-2|TRBV5-4|TRBD1|.
TGTGCCAGCAGCTCCCCTTACGGGACAGGGGGCCGGGGCTACACCTTC
CASSSPYGTGGRGYTF
>TRBJ1-2|TRBV19|.|.
TGTGCCAGTAGTATAGATCTGCGCTATGGCTACACCTTC
CASSIDLRYGYTF
>TRBJ2-5|TRBV27|TRBD2|.
TGTGCCAGCAGTTTGGGGGGGGAGTACCAAGAGACCCAGTACTTC
CASSLGGEYQETQYF
>TRBJ1-2|TRBV19|TRBD1|few
TGTGCCAGTTCCTGGACAGGGGAATCCACCTTC
CASSWTGESTF
>TRBJ2-2|TRBV24-1|.|.
TGTGCCACCAGTGATTTACTGGAGGGGGCCGGCACCGGGGAGCTGTTTTTT
CATSDLLEGAGTGELFF
>TRBJ1-2|TRBV6-5|TRBD1|.
TGTGCCAGCAGTTGGGACAGCGAGAACTATGGCTACACCTTC
CASSWDSENYGYTF
>TRBJ1-1|TRBV7-6|.|once
TGTGCCAGCAGCTTAGTGCGGGGGCCGAACACTGAAGCTTTCTTT
CASSLVRGPNTEAFF
>TRBJ1-1|TRBV23-1|.|once
TGCGCCAGCAGTCACAGGAGGTGCCCTGACACTGAAGCTTTCTTT
CASSHRRCPDTEAFF
>TRBJ2-2|TRBV7-8|.|.
TGTGCCAGCAGCTTAGCCTATGGACAACCGAACACCGGGGAGCTGTTTTTT
CASSLAYGQPNTGELFF
>TRBJ1-2|TRBV19|TRBD1|.
TGTGCCAGTAGCCTGGACAGGGATCCACTCTATGGCTACACCTTC
CASSLDRDPLYGYTF
>TRBJ2-7|TRBV5-1|TRBD1|.
TGCGCCAGCAGCTTGGGACAGGGGGGAGAGCAGTACTTC
CASSLGQGGEQYF
>TRBJ1-2|TRBV3-1/TRBV3-2|TRBD1|.
TGTGCCAGCAGCCAGATGGACAGGGGACCCTATGGCTACACCTTC
CASSQMDRGPYGYTF
>TRBJ2-7|TRBV2|.|.
TGTGCCAGCAGAGCCGGGACAACCAACCCCTACGAGCAGTACTTC
CASRAGTTNPYEQYF
>TRBJ2-5|TRBV6-5|TRBD2|once
TGTGCCAGCAGTTCTTCCGGGACTAGCGGATCATGGACCCAGTACTTC
CASSSSGTSGSWTQYF
>TRBJ2-5|TRBV19|.|.
TGTGCCAGTTCTACAGGGCTTCAAGAGACCCAGTACTTC
CASSTGLQETQYF